What follows is one TCR beta chain and its context. Its antigen remains unidentified. This sample was included in a study of cytomegalovirus exposure and HLA in healthy donors. Study outcomes and limitations: A link between a missense DCLRE1C variant and TCR beta V- and J-gene trimming emerged from a later analysis. With further analysis later on, most CMV-associated TCR beta chains appeared HLA-restricted.

This PCR relied on a set of 60 Vbeta primers and 13 Jbeta primers. Using immunoSEQ multiplex PCR, the repertoire was profiled, and TCRdb retains in-frame clones only, with some absent. The table lists some 120,000 clones, nearly 80% of them singletons. V lost 5 bases, J lost 10 bases, and 14 bases stayed unmatched. From germline, CDR1 is MGHDK and CDR2 SYGVNS. The CDR3 is 16 residues long. Sequencing was done on a sample of PBMCs. The chain has TRBV25-1 and TRBJ1-6; 7 bases fit TRBD1. This receptor was identified in a woman aged 40-49 years in good health and CMV-seronegative. This chain's CDR3 is CASSRNVGQSRSPLHF. In DNA form, the CDR3 reads TGTGCCAGCAGTAGAAATGTGGGACAGTCCAGATCACCCCTCCACTTT. The whole variable domain, filled in from reference TRBV25-1 and TRBJ1-6, reads EADIYQTPRYLVIGTGKKITLECSQTMGHDKMYWYQQDPGMELHLIHYSYGVNSTEKGDLSSESTVSRIRTEHFPLTLESARPSHTSQYLCASSRNVGQSRSPLHFGNGTRLTVT.